The source of this T cell receptor beta chain is a study of post-analysis software for immune sequencing data. Study-wide findings and caveats: Patients carried roughly five TRBV segments more frequently than controls did, and TRBV5-6, TRBV5-1 and TRBV20-1 were among them. Same-batch preparations were strongly co-clustered by F measure.

This clonotype appeared a few times. Its matching antigen is unknown. Carried by the TCR beta cDNA libraries were unique molecular identifiers. TCRdb used MiXCR to reprocess the PCR reads, holding one entry per CDR3 protein. This table has 500,000 to 600,000 distinct CDR3 sequences, about 40% appearing once. CDR3 length equals 16 residues. V lost 2 bases, J lost 1 base, and 15 bases lay in between. CDR1 is SGHRS and CDR2 is YFSETQ in the germline V gene. This clonotype was obtained from a girl aged 5-17 years with multiple sclerosis. The sample taken for sequencing was blood. The chain recombines TRBV5-1 with TRBJ1-2; TRBD1 might be the D (6 bases). CDR3 protein: CASSFQAGEGNYGYTF. The CDR3 nucleotides are TGCGCCAGCAGCTTTCAGGCAGGGGAAGGTAACTATGGCTACACCTTC.